The 25 T cell receptor beta chains reported below all come from one sample, sequenced in a study of shared clonotypes between healthy human individuals. Clones were sequenced by immunoSEQ multiplex PCR, and TCRdb holds only the in-frame ones, with some missing. The table lists roughly 2,300,000 clones, less than 95% of them singletons. Material for sequencing was naive CD4+ T cells from PBMCs. Documented subset: CD45RA+ positively selected. The receptors shown here come from a man in his late teens or twenties in good health. Some clones in this sample may be carry-over from other donors' samples.

V is TRBV11-3 and J is TRBJ2-7; either TRBD1 or TRBD2 may fit D (7 bases each). V lost 5 bases and J lost 0, with 11 bases in between. The CDR3 totals 14 residues. Germline V gene lookup returns CDR1 SGHNT and CDR2 YENEEA. The CDR3 region is CASSQGGSSYEQYF. DNA of the CDR3: TGTGCCAGCAGCCAGGGGGGGAGCTCCTACGAGCAGTACTTC.

The J gene is TRBJ2-4, the V gene TRBV5-1; D might be TRBD1 (6 bases). CDR1 is SGHRS, CDR2 YFSETQ, per germline. The CDR3 is 14 amino acids. Trimming shortened V by 0 bases and J by 3 bases, and 7 bases separated the two germline ends. The CDR3 region has the DNA TGCGCCAGCAGCTTGGAAGGGGGCAAAAACATTCAGTACTTC. Its protein is CASSLEGGKNIQYF.

DNA of the CDR3: TGTGCCAGCAGCCGGCCCAATGGGGGTGACTATGGCTACACCTTC. Residues: CASSRPNGGDYGYTF. This rearrangement joins TRBV7-9 to TRBJ1-2, with D possibly being TRBD1 (5 bases). The germline V gene encodes CDR1 SEHNR and CDR2 FQNEAQ (reference sequence). Trimming took off 5 bases at V and 3 bases at J, with 16 bases between the two ends. The CDR3 is 15 residues long.

Comment on this clone: This CDR3 is also generated by other DNA sequences in the sample. The J gene is TRBJ2-7, the V gene TRBV28; D ambiguous. CDR3 length: 12 residues. V dropped 5 bases and J dropped 7 bases, with 12 bases sitting between them. The germline V gene has CDR1 MDHEN and CDR2 SYDVKM. CDR3 in DNA: TGTGCCAGCAGTACGACGCTAGGGGAGCAGTACTTC. This encodes CASSTTLGEQYF. Combining the CDR3 with reference TRBV28 and TRBJ2-7 gives the whole variable domain DVKVTQSSRYLVKRTGEKVFLECVQDMDHENMFWYRQDPGLGLRLIYFSYDVKMKEKGDIPEGYSVSREKKERFSLILESASTNQTSMYLCASSTTLGEQYFGPGTRLTVT.

The rearrangement links TRBV25-1 to TRBJ1-1; D remains unclear. The CDR3 sequence is 12 residues long. In germline, CDR1 is MGHDK, CDR2 SYGVNS. Trimming left V 4 bases short and J 0 bases short, with 3 bases between. The DNA for the CDR3 is TGTGCCAGCAGTGTGATGAACACTGAAGCTTTCTTT. Translation: CASSVMNTEAFF.

V usage is TRBV18 and J usage is TRBJ2-2, with TRBD1 as a possible D gene (6 bases). V gave up 4 bases and J gave up 0 bases, with 12 bases separating them. The V gene's germline CDR1 is KGHSH and CDR2 LQKENI. The CDR3 is made up of 16 amino acids. The CDR3 loop reads CASSHGTLANTGELFF. CDR3 nucleotides: TGTGCCAGCTCACACGGGACATTGGCGAACACCGGGGAGCTGTTTTTT.

This chain links TRBV6-5 with TRBJ2-5; TRBD1 matches 8 bases. With 6 bases clipped from V and 5 bases from J, the junction kept 5 bases outside the gene matches. The CDR3 runs 13 residues. Germline V gene sequence: CDR1 MNHEY, CDR2 SVGAGI. This CDR3 is CASRRTGIETQYF. CDR3 in DNA: TGTGCCAGCAGAAGGACAGGGATCGAGACCCAGTACTTC.

As for this clone: The same CDR3 is also encoded by other DNA sequences in this sample. The chain joins TRBV7-2 to TRBJ2-2, with 7 positions matching TRBD2. Germline CDR1 is SGHTA and CDR2 is FQGNSA. Trimming removed 0 bases from V and 0 bases from J; junction bases left unmatched: 1. This CDR3 spans 16 amino acids. CDR3 sequence reads: CASSLALAANTGELFF. The DNA of the CDR3 is TGTGCCAGCAGCTTAGCTCTAGCGGCGAACACCGGGGAGCTGTTTTTT.

This chain links TRBV25-1 with TRBJ2-1; 9 bases line up with TRBD2. From germline, CDR1 is MGHDK and CDR2 SYGVNS. The V segment lost 4 bases and the J segment 0 bases; nucleotides outside the gene matches: 4. The CDR3 is 16 residues long. Here the CDR3 DNA reads TGTGCCAGCAGTGTTAGCGGGAGAGGCTCCTACAATGAGCAGTTCTTC. Translating it yields CASSVSGRGSYNEQFF.

The rearrangement links TRBV4-2 to TRBJ2-2, with TRBD1 matching 7 bases. Germline CDR1 reads LGHNA; CDR2 reads YNFKEQ. The CDR3 spans 16 residues. V shed 1 base and J 4 bases; nucleotides not matched to a gene: 6. The CDR3 region has the DNA TGTGCCAGCAGCCAAGGCCGAACAGGGGCCACCGGGGAGCTGTTTTTT. Protein product: CASSQGRTGATGELFF.

V gene TRBV10-3 combines with J gene TRBJ2-1, with D possibly being TRBD1 or TRBD2 (8 bases each). The V gene's germline CDR1 is ENHRY and CDR2 SYGVKD. The CDR3 contains 16 residues. V was shortened by 6 bases and J by 8 bases, with 23 bases between the two germline ends. The chain's CDR3 is CAISSQGAGGNHEQFF. CDR3 coding DNA: TGTGCCATCAGCAGCCAGGGGGCGGGAGGAAACCATGAGCAGTTCTTC.

This clone was counted a single time. This chain joins TRBV10-1 and TRBJ2-2, with D perhaps matching TRBD2 (5 bases). The V and J ends lost 9 bases and 1 base respectively, with 15 bases between them. Looked up from germline, CDR1 is WNHNN and CDR2 is SYGVQD (reference sequence). The CDR3 has 15 residues. The CDR3: CASSERPMNTGELFF. The CDR3 nucleotides read TGCGCCAGTAGCGAGCGGCCAATGAACACCGGGGAGCTGTTTTTT.

The chain is built from TRBV27 and TRBJ2-1; 9 positions agree with TRBD1. The CDR3 loop spans 17 amino acids. Germline V gene data show CDR1 as MNHEY and CDR2 as SMNVEV (reference sequence). J lost 6 bases, V lost 8 bases, and 17 bases had no gene match. CDR3 nucleotides: TGTGCCAGCCGATCCTCGGCCGGGACAGGGCTGGGCAATGAGCAGTTCTTC. It yields the protein CASRSSAGTGLGNEQFF.

The chain links TRBV25-1 to TRBJ2-1, with D perhaps matching TRBD2 (6 bases). The CDR3 covers 15 residues. CDR1 MGHDK and CDR2 SYGVNS come from the germline V gene. V dropped 4 bases and J dropped 8 bases, with 18 bases sitting between them. CDR3 region: CASSVAGSVIYEQFF. As DNA, the CDR3 is TGTGCCAGCAGTGTGGCGGGAAGTGTAATATATGAGCAGTTCTTC.

The chain links TRBV10-3 to TRBJ2-3; 16 bases match TRBD2. The V gene end was trimmed by 4 bases and the J gene end by 0 bases; junction bases not matched to a gene: 16. Germline loops: CDR1 ENHRY, CDR2 SYGVKD. The CDR3 sequence is 22 residues long. The CDR3 reads CAISAALTGTSGRARSTDTQYF. The CDR3 region has the DNA TGTGCCATCAGTGCCGCCCTAACCGGGACTAGCGGGAGGGCCAGGAGCACAGATACGCAGTATTTT.

The rearrangement links TRBV7-9 to TRBJ1-4; TRBD1 agrees at 9 bases. This CDR3 contains 17 residues. Germline CDR1 SEHNR, CDR2 FQNEAQ (reference sequence). The V segment lost 6 bases and the J segment 1 base; nucleotides outside the gene matches: 9. CDR3 amino acids: CASSSPTGGKTNEKLFF. The CDR3 nucleotides are TGTGCCAGCAGTTCCCCGACAGGGGGAAAAACTAATGAAAAACTGTTTTTT.

The chain combines TRBV7-8 with TRBJ2-7, with 10 bases fitting TRBD1. Per the germline V gene, CDR1 is SGHVS and CDR2 is FQNEAQ. V gave up 4 bases and J gave up 4 bases; unmatched junction bases: 4. The CDR3 has 14 residues. The CDR3, as DNA: TGTGCCAGCAGCTCGGGACAGGGGTTGTACGAGCAGTACTTC. It translates to CASSSGQGLYEQYF.

The rearrangement uses TRBV5-1 and TRBJ2-5; 8 nucleotides match TRBD2. Germline V CDR1 and CDR2: SGHRS, YFSETQ. The CDR3 consists of 14 residues. After removal of 4 bases from V and 6 bases from J, the junction contained 8 bases not matched to a gene. DNA for the CDR3: TGCGCCAGCAGCCGGGGACTAGAATGGAAGACCCAGTACTTC. This encodes CASSRGLEWKTQYF.

The J gene is TRBJ1-1, the V gene TRBV19; no firm D call. Per germline, CDR1 LNHDA and CDR2 SQIVND (reference sequence). The CDR3 covers 14 residues. V lost 6 bases and J 0 bases, leaving 11 bases between the germline ends. CDR3 sequence reads: CASSPGLLNTEAFF. CDR3 nucleotides: TGTGCCAGTAGCCCAGGACTCTTGAACACTGAAGCTTTCTTT.

For this clone: The same CDR3 also results from other DNA sequences found in this sample. The rearrangement joins TRBV18 to TRBJ1-1; 10 bases agree with TRBD1. The CDR3 sequence is 13 residues long. V was pared by 6 bases and J by 5 bases, with 3 bases of the junction left unmatched. Germline V lookup: CDR1 KGHSH, CDR2 LQKENI. Written as DNA, the CDR3 is TGTGCCAGCTCCGGACAGGGGGAAACTGAAGCTTTCTTT. Translating gives CASSGQGETEAFF.

This clone appeared once. The chain has TRBV11-2 and TRBJ2-7; D ambiguous. V lost 1 base and J 3 bases, leaving 16 bases between the germline ends. Germline CDR1 and CDR2: SGHAT and FQNNGV. There are 16 residues in the CDR3. CDR3 sequence (DNA): TGTGCCAGCAGCTTAGTTATTGGGTTGCTGAACTACGAGCAGTACTTC. Its protein is CASSLVIGLLNYEQYF.

The V call is TRBV12-5, the J call TRBJ2-1; tentatively, D is TRBD2 (6 bases). The length of the CDR3 is 12 residues. V lost 10 bases to trimming and J lost 6 bases, with 13 bases between them. Germline V gene lookup returns CDR1 LGHNT and CDR2 FRNRAP. The CDR3 nucleotides read TGTGCTACCGGGACTTCGCTCAATGAGCAGTTCTTC. Translation gives CATGTSLNEQFF.

V gene TRBV19 combines with J gene TRBJ1-3, with D unclear. The CDR3 length is 14 residues. CDR1 is LNHDA, CDR2 SQIVND, per germline (reference sequence). Trimming removed 3 bases from V and 1 base from J, with 7 bases in between. The DNA for the CDR3 is TGTGCCAGTAGTATTTATGATTCTGGAAACACCATATATTTT. Translated: CASSIYDSGNTIYF.

This clone was found a few times. The sample has other DNA sequences that encode this CDR3 too. The V and J genes are TRBV5-1 and TRBJ2-1; 11 bases map to TRBD2. In germline, CDR1 is SGHRS, CDR2 YFSETQ. CDR3 length: 15 amino acids. After removal of 3 bases from V and 4 bases from J, the junction contained 3 bases not matched to a gene. CDR3 in DNA: TGCGCCAGCAGCTGGGGACTAGCGGATTACAATGAGCAGTTCTTC. This sequence encodes CASSWGLADYNEQFF. Based on the CDR3 plus reference TRBV5-1 and TRBJ2-1, the full variable domain is KAGVTQTPRYLIKTRGQQVTLSCSPISGHRSVSWYQQTPGQGLQFLFEYFSETQRNKGNFPGRFSGRQFSNSRSEMNVSTLELGDSALYLCASSWGLADYNEQFFGPGTRLTVL.

The rearrangement links TRBV25-1 to TRBJ2-7, with 7 positions matching TRBD1. Per the germline V gene, CDR1 is MGHDK and CDR2 is SYGVNS. The V segment lost 7 bases and the J segment 2 bases; nucleotides outside the gene matches: 5. CDR3 size: 13 residues. Here the CDR3 DNA reads TGTGCCAGCACTTGGACAGGAGCCTACGAGCAGTACTTC. As protein: CASTWTGAYEQYF.